The rows below give T cell receptor beta chains drawn from one sample of a study of shared clonotypes between healthy human individuals. The assay was immunoSEQ multiplex PCR, and TCRdb's table has in-frame clones only and misses some. Here the sample spans roughly 380,000 clones, 90% to 97% being singletons. The material sequenced was memory CD8+ T cells sorted from blood. The receptors were gathered from a man aged 30 to 39 in good health. Both conserved end residues are part of each CDR3. D genes are given only for firm matches. Only some rows state a clone size, as once, few, many or a class for expanded clones.

>.|TRBJ2-2|TRBV11-3|once
TGTGCCAGCAGCTTAGCGGGACTCACCGGGGAGCTGTTTTTT
CASSLAGLTGELFF
>TRBD2|TRBJ2-1|TRBV7-3|few
TGTGCCAGCAGCCCTAGCGGGAGGGCCCACGAGCAGTTCTTC
CASSPSGRAHEQFF
>TRBD1|TRBJ1-3|TRBV9|.
TGTGCCAGCAGCGTAGCGGGGACAGGGGGCGGAAACACCATATATTTT
CASSVAGTGGGNTIYF
>.|TRBJ1-4|TRBV28|.
TGTGCCAGCAGTTTAGCGGGAGAAAAACTGTTTTTT
CASSLAGEKLFF
>.|TRBJ2-3|TRBV28|.
TGTGCCAGCAGTCGATCAGGGGGGTCGGGCACAGATACGCAGTATTTT
CASSRSGGSGTDTQYF
>TRBD1|TRBJ1-2|TRBV28|.
TGTGCCAGCAGTTTAGGAGGGGGCCGCTATGGCTACACCTTC
CASSLGGGRYGYTF
>.|TRBJ1-3|TRBV28|.
TGTGCCAGCAGTCAGGGTGGCGGAAACACCATATATTTT
CASSQGGGNTIYF
>TRBD1|TRBJ2-7|TRBV25-1|.
TGTGCCAGCAGTGTCAGGGGGCTGACCTACGAGCAGTACTTC
CASSVRGLTYEQYF
>TRBD1|TRBJ1-3|TRBV5-4|.
TGTGCCAGCAGCCCCGGGACAGGCTCTGGAAACACCATATATTTT
CASSPGTGSGNTIYF
>.|TRBJ2-3|TRBV19|.
TGTGCCAGTAGTACCGACTGGACCCAAGATACGCAGTATTTT
CASSTDWTQDTQYF
>.|TRBJ2-4|TRBV30|.
TGTGCCTGGAGTGTACAGGGCAGTCTAGCCAAAAACATTCAGTACTTC
CAWSVQGSLAKNIQYF
>TRBD2|TRBJ2-7|TRBV7-2|.
TGTGCCAGCAGCCTAAATAGCGGGAGAAAGAACTACGAGCAGTACTTC
CASSLNSGRKNYEQYF
>.|TRBJ2-7|TRBV10-3|.
TGTACCATCAGGGTCAGCTCGCCCTACGAGCAGTACTTC
CTIRVSSPYEQYF
>.|TRBJ1-1|TRBV28|.
TGTGCCAGCAGTTTAATTAACGCCAGACCCCCTGGGGGCACTGAAGCTTTCTTT
CASSLINARPPGGTEAFF
>.|TRBJ1-3|TRBV5-1|once
TGCGCCAGCAGCTTGGAACATAGCGGAAACACCATATATTTT
CASSLEHSGNTIYF
>.|TRBJ1-2|TRBV7-3|few
TGTGCCAGCAGCTTAGAGGGGATGGGCTATGGCTACACCTTC
CASSLEGMGYGYTF
>.|TRBJ1-3|TRBV29-1|.
TGCAGCGTTGATCTGGGAACTGGAAACACCATATATTTT
CSVDLGTGNTIYF
>.|TRBJ2-3|TRBV4-1|few
TGCGCCAGCAGCTTTACAGAGATCACAGATACGCAGTATTTT
CASSFTEITDTQYF